Given below is one TCR beta chain in context. Its antigen is not identified. CDR3 length equals 14 residues. Trimming took off 6 bases at V and 4 bases at J, with 12 bases between the two ends. CDR1 MNHEY and CDR2 SVGAGI come from the germline V gene. These data belong to a study of graft-versus-host responses after intestinal transplantation. For the study at large: As for transplant type, recipients had multivisceral, liver-intestinal, or isolated intestinal grafts. Every transplant recipient was induced with anti-thymocyte globulin, then maintained on tacrolimus and steroids for around 3 years. Study-wide results and caveats: The presence of high graft-versus-host to host-versus-graft clonal ratios in allografts characterized patients with graft-donor T cell macrochimerism. Recipient marrow held GvH clones, some first seen in ileum or blood.

Sequencing was performed with immunoSEQ multiplex PCR; in TCRdb, only in-frame clones are kept and a portion is missing. The data hold 30,000 or so clones, with roughly four fifths observed a single time. The material was unstimulated CD8+ T cells sorted from spleen or lymph node cells, obtained before intestinal transplant. The chain recombines TRBV6-5 with TRBJ2-2; weak D call: TRBD1 (5 bases). The clonotype originates from a human donor who received an intestinal transplant. CDR3 amino acids: CASRGRVGTGELFF. The CDR3, as DNA: TGTGCCAGCAGAGGCAGGGTTGGCACCGGGGAGCTGTTTTTT.